A selection of T cell receptor beta chains follows, all from one sample in a study of T cell responses to AZD1222 COVID-19 vaccine. TCRdb keeps only in-frame clones here, not all; method: immunoSEQ multiplex PCR. The table records some 100,000 clones, around nine tenths of them present only once. Material: peripheral blood, obtained on day 0 of AZD1222 vaccination. These receptors were collected from an adult in good health. The CDR3 runs from the conserved cysteine through the conserved F or W. Fields, in order: D gene, J gene, clone size, V gene, CDR3 protein, CDR3 DNA. A D gene is named only where the DNA matches it firmly. The size of a clone is reported for some rows only, either as once, few or many, or as a class for expanded clones.

TRBD1,TRBJ2-1,.,TRBV18,CASSPSQMGTGLAEQFF,TGTGCCAGCTCACCATCTCAAATGGGGACAGGCTTGGCTGAGCAGTTCTTC
.,TRBJ2-1,.,TRBV7-3,CASSSKGRNEQFF,TGTGCCAGCAGCTCAAAAGGCCGAAATGAGCAGTTCTTC
.,TRBJ1-3,.,TRBV1,CTSSPDGSGNTIYF,TGCACCAGCAGCCCAGATGGATCTGGAAACACCATATATTTT
.,TRBJ1-2,.,TRBV24-1,CATSDSGNMKGYTF,TGTGCCACCAGTGACTCCGGGAATATGAAGGGCTACACCTTC
.,TRBJ2-7,.,TRBV6-2/TRBV6-3,CASSSQGYEQYF,TGTGCCAGCAGTTCACAGGGCTACGAGCAGTACTTC
.,TRBJ2-2,.,TRBV6-6,CASSPQGNGELFF,TGTGCCAGCAGCCCACAGGGAAACGGGGAGCTGTTTTTT
TRBD1,TRBJ1-1,.,TRBV28,CASSLGTGSPNTEAFF,TGTGCCAGCAGTCTCGGGACAGGGAGCCCGAACACTGAAGCTTTCTTT
TRBD1,TRBJ2-5,.,TRBV18,CASSPRTWTGEETQYF,TGTGCCAGCTCACCACGGACCTGGACAGGGGAAGAGACCCAGTACTTC
.,TRBJ2-2,once,TRBV6-4,CASSDTTRSTGELFF,TGTGCCAGCAGTGACACCACTAGATCCACCGGGGAGCTGTTTTTT
TRBD2,TRBJ2-1,.,TRBV5-4,CASSLEGTKYNEQFF,TGTGCCAGCAGCCTGGAAGGGACTAAGTACAATGAGCAGTTCTTC
TRBD1,TRBJ1-4,.,TRBV29-1,CSVGGKTGRWKTNEKLFF,TGCAGCGTTGGCGGAAAGACAGGGAGATGGAAAACTAATGAAAAACTGTTTTTT
.,TRBJ2-7,.,TRBV7-6,CASSLRRGFEQYF,TGTGCCAGCAGCCTTAGAAGGGGATTCGAGCAGTACTTC
TRBD2,TRBJ2-2,few,TRBV19,CASSLTSGVLRGGELFF,TGTGCCAGCAGCCTGACTAGCGGGGTCTTAAGGGGCGGGGAGCTGTTTTTT
.,TRBJ2-7,.,TRBV27,CASSLGDYYEQYF,TGTGCCAGCAGTTTAGGAGATTACTACGAGCAGTACTTC
TRBD1,TRBJ2-1,.,TRBV9,CASTTGQGAYNEQFF,TGTGCCAGCACCACGGGACAGGGGGCGTACAATGAGCAGTTCTTC
.,TRBJ1-2,.,TRBV14,CASSQEWGRGYGYTF,TGTGCCAGCAGCCAAGAGTGGGGTCGTGGCTATGGCTACACCTTC
.,TRBJ1-1,.,TRBV5-1,CASSLVSENTEAFF,TGCGCCAGCAGCTTGGTATCAGAGAACACTGAAGCTTTCTTT
TRBD1,TRBJ1-2,.,TRBV7-2,CASSPQGTVANYGYTF,TGTGCCAGCAGCCCGCAGGGGACAGTTGCTAACTATGGCTACACCTTC
TRBD1,TRBJ1-6,.,TRBV18,CASSPNGQDNSPLHF,TGTGCCAGCTCACCCAACGGACAGGATAATTCACCCCTCCACTTT
.,TRBJ1-2,.,TRBV5-1,CASSPTLNYGYTF,TGCGCCAGCAGTCCGACACTCAACTATGGCTACACCTTC
TRBD1,TRBJ1-2,.,TRBV2,CASSKTGINYGYTF,TGTGCCAGCAGTAAGACAGGGATTAACTATGGCTACACCTTC
TRBD1,TRBJ1-2,.,TRBV11-1,CASSPLPGQGSYGYTF,TGTGCCAGCAGCCCACTCCCGGGACAGGGGAGCTATGGCTACACCTTC
.,TRBJ1-2,few,TRBV15,CATSRDLTNYGYTF,TGTGCCACCAGCAGAGATTTGACTAACTATGGCTACACCTTC
TRBD2,TRBJ2-3,.,TRBV14,CASSPLIAGEGDTQYF,TGTGCCAGCAGTCCCCTAATAGCGGGGGAGGGAGATACGCAGTATTTT
.,TRBJ2-3,.,TRBV24-1,CATSDPGNTQYF,TGTGCCACCAGTGATCCCGGGAATACGCAGTATTTT
.,TRBJ1-2,.,TRBV6-6,CASSTGGGNGYTF,TGTGCCAGCAGTACTGGAGGGGGGAATGGCTACACCTTC
.,TRBJ2-3,.,TRBV19,CASNPGRQVNTQYF,TGTGCCAGTAACCCGGGACGGCAGGTTAATACGCAGTATTTT
.,TRBJ2-2,.,TRBV7-9,CASSGPGAQNTGELFF,TGTGCCAGCAGCGGGCCGGGGGCCCAGAACACCGGGGAGCTGTTTTTT
.,TRBJ2-3,.,TRBV2,CASMPPLQTDTQYF,TGTGCCAGCATGCCGCCACTGCAGACAGATACGCAGTATTTT
.,TRBJ1-5,once,TRBV12-3/TRBV12-4,CASSLTAGGPQHF,TGTGCCAGCAGCTTGACGGCAGGCGGGCCCCAGCATTTT
.,TRBJ1-6,.,TRBV7-9,CASRTSRSSYNSPLHF,TGTGCCAGCAGGACAAGTAGGAGCTCCTATAATTCACCCCTCCACTTT
.,TRBJ2-7,.,TRBV6-5,CASSYSRPSPQQYF,TGTGCCAGCAGTTACTCGAGGCCCTCCCCCCAGCAGTACTTC
.,TRBJ2-7,.,TRBV28,CASSLLKPRDGPIYEQYF,TGTGCCAGCAGTTTACTTAAGCCCAGGGACGGTCCAATCTACGAGCAGTACTTC
TRBD2,TRBJ2-3,.,TRBV16,CASSQPKGLPSTDTQYF,TGTGCCAGCAGCCAACCCAAGGGACTACCTAGCACAGATACGCAGTATTTT
TRBD1,TRBJ1-3,.,TRBV19,CATDRGSSGNTIYF,TGTGCCACCGACAGGGGTTCGTCTGGAAACACCATATATTTT
.,TRBJ1-4,.,TRBV5-1,CASSLGQPGEKLFF,TGCGCCAGCAGCTTAGGACAGCCGGGGGAAAAACTGTTTTTT